These 4 T cell receptor beta chains share one sample of origin, sequenced in a study of cytomegalovirus exposure and HLA in healthy donors. With 60 Vbeta and 13 Jbeta primers, the PCR was carried out. Profiled with immunoSEQ multiplex PCR; TCRdb holds only in-frame clones, not every one. This sample has roughly 190,000 clones, with roughly 80% found just once. Sequencing used PBMCs. The receptors were sampled from a woman aged 18-29 years in good health and CMV-seronegative.

The count of this clone is one. This sequence joins TRBV7-8 and TRBJ1-2; tentatively, D is TRBD1 (6 bases). The CDR3 is 12 amino acids. Germline CDR1 reads SGHVS; CDR2 reads FQNEAQ. The ends were cut back, 3 bases at V and 8 bases at J, with 10 bases in the middle. CDR3 in DNA: TGTGCCAGCAGCTTGGGGGGGGGCGGCTACACCTTC. Amino acid sequence: CASSLGGGGYTF.

The J gene is TRBJ2-7, the V gene TRBV28, with 7 bases that match TRBD1. This CDR3 region has 15 residues. Trimming removed 6 bases from V and 2 bases from J; junction bases left unmatched: 10. Looked up from germline, CDR1 is MDHEN and CDR2 is SYDVKM. CDR3 bases: TGTGCCAGCAGCGTACCTGGGACAGCGGCCTACGAGCAGTACTTC. Protein: CASSVPGTAAYEQYF.

Of note for this clone: Other nucleotide sequences in the sample specify the same CDR3. CDR3: CASSSLVQGVGTEAFF. The DNA for the CDR3 is TGCGCCAGCAGCTCGCTCGTTCAGGGGGTGGGCACTGAAGCTTTCTTT. This chain connects TRBV5-1 to TRBJ1-1, with 7 nucleotides matching TRBD1. This CDR3 contains 16 residues. Per the germline V gene, CDR1 is SGHRS and CDR2 is YFSETQ. The ends lost 3 bases at V and 4 bases at J; junction bases unmatched: 12.

The chain carries TRBV10-1 and TRBJ2-1; D is uncertain. The V and J ends lost 0 bases and 7 bases respectively, with 13 bases between them. CDR3 size: 15 residues. Germline lookup yields CDR1 WNHNN and CDR2 SYGVQD (reference sequence). CDR3 nucleotides: TGCGCCAGCAGTGAGTCGAAGAACTCTAAGAATGAGCAGTTCTTC. It translates to CASSESKNSKNEQFF.